Sequencing of this T cell receptor beta chain was carried out in a study of T cells in Graves' hyperthyroidism and ophthalmopathy. Germline V gives CDR1 SGHVS, CDR2 FQNEAQ. The CDR3 spans 15 residues. V trimming: 4 bases; J trimming: 5 bases; junction bases outside the gene matches: 10. Diagnosing involved the use of clinical symptoms, serum thyroxine and TRAb, thyroid ultrasound and orbital computed tomography. This clonotype occurred once. TCR beta CDR3 regions were amplified from RNA transcripts. First-round RT-PCR with HTBI primers amplified the TCR CDR3 region. TCRdb reanalysed the multiplex PCR reads using MiXCR and keeps one entry per CDR3 protein. The sample has a few hundred thousand distinct CDR3 sequences; about 15% are singletons.

This TCR was sampled from a woman aged 30 to 39 with Graves' hyperthyroidism. The chain carries TRBV7-8 and TRBJ2-7, with TRBD1 identical over 8 bases. The sample comprised blood. CDR3 amino acids: CASSSVDRGRNEQYF. The CDR3 bases are TGTGCCAGCAGCTCAGTCGACAGGGGTAGGAACGAGCAGTACTTC.